This T cell receptor beta chain is drawn from a study of T-cell reconstitution after alpha-beta-depleted transplantation in children. This clonotype was seen ten or more times. Germline lookup yields CDR1 MDHEN and CDR2 SYDVKM. Trimming cost V 3 bases and J 12 bases, with 12 bases left between them. This CDR3 has 13 residues. TCRbeta library preparation incorporated unique molecular identifiers. TCRdb independently ran MiXCR on the PCR reads; one entry per CDR3 protein. Counted here are about 16,000 distinct CDR3 sequences, around 4.9% occurring once; the ten biggest clones make up 6.9%. This TCR was recovered from a boy under 18 with acute lymphoblastic leukemia, due to receive a stem cell transplant. This chain uses TRBV28 with TRBJ1-6; possible D gene TRBD1, 5 bases. Here the sequenced sample was PBMCs, taken before TCRalphabeta/CD19-depleted stem cell transplant. CDR3 amino acids: CASSFPQGRPLHF. As DNA, the CDR3 is TGTGCCAGCAGTTTCCCTCAGGGAAGACCCCTCCACTTT.